This TCR beta chain was captured by sequencing in a study of cytomegalovirus exposure and HLA in healthy donors. PCR involved 60 Vbeta and 13 Jbeta primers. The table came from immunoSEQ multiplex PCR; TCRdb's copy has only in-frame clones and leaves some out. The sample carries about 150,000 clones, 63% recorded once. This CDR3 has 15 amino acids. Germline-derived CDR1 and CDR2 are SGHNT and YENEEA. With 5 bases removed from V and 5 bases from J, the gap between germline ends came to 16 bases. V is TRBV11-3 and J is TRBJ2-1, with a weak D call TRBD1 (5 bases). Sequenced: PBMCs. This sequence was found in an older woman in good health and CMV-seropositive. CDR3 in DNA: TGTGCCAGCAGCGGACATCAGGAGTACCACAATGAGCAGTTCTTC. It translates to CASSGHQEYHNEQFF.